The subject of this entry is one T cell receptor (beta chain). The CDR3 covers 16 residues. The V and J ends lost 4 bases and 4 bases respectively, with 18 bases between them. CDR1 is LGHNA, CDR2 YSLEER, per germline. This sample is part of a study of T-cell reconstitution after alpha-beta-depleted transplantation in children. Unique molecular identifiers were incorporated when the TCRbeta library was constructed. TCRdb reanalysed the PCR reads using MiXCR and keeps one entry per CDR3 protein. The repertoire includes 350,000 to 400,000 distinct CDR3 sequences, around 21% of them detected once, and less than 4.5% sits in the top ten.

The receptor was derived from a human donor who donated a stem cell graft to a child with acute myeloid leukemia. The input for sequencing was PBMCs from the stem cell graft donor, taken from the stem cell graft. This chain connects TRBV4-3 to TRBJ2-3; D is possibly TRBD2 (6 bases). The CDR3 bases are TGCGCCAGCAGCCTCCGAACCGGAGGGGAGGCAGATACGCAGTATTTT. Amino acids: CASSLRTGGEADTQYF.